This passage covers 22 T cell receptor beta chains from one sample sequenced in a study of beta chain features in type 1 diabetes. These receptors' antigens are unknown. The investigators reverse transcribed all of the isolated RNA, so they sequenced expressed TCRB transcripts. The assay was immunoSEQ multiplex PCR, and TCRdb's table has in-frame clones only and misses some. The sample lists approximately 50,000 clones, 63% seen once, with around 0.29% in the top ten. Findings and limits, study-wide: Type 1 diabetes patients had moderately but significantly shorter TCRB CDR3s in all four CD4+ subsets.

Sequencing used stem cell memory CD4+ T cells from blood. The receptors come from a woman aged 25-40 years with type 1 diabetes.

V and J are TRBV7-3 and TRBJ2-1, with 13 nucleotides matching TRBD2. J gave up 8 bases and V 5 bases, and 9 bases lay outside the gene matches. The CDR3 runs 16 residues. Germline V gene lookup returns CDR1 SGHTA and CDR2 FQGTGA. The CDR3 reads CASSPRTSGSFDEQFF. CDR3 in DNA: TGTGCCAGCAGCCCGCGGACTAGCGGGAGCTTCGATGAGCAGTTCTTC.

The chain recombines TRBV4-1 with TRBJ2-7; TRBD1 agrees at 8 bases. J gave up 2 bases and V 1 base, and 4 bases lay outside the gene matches. Germline lookup yields CDR1 MGHRA and CDR2 YSYEKL. The CDR3 runs 15 residues. The DNA for the CDR3 is TGCGCCAGCAGCCAAGCAGGGGGCGGTCCCTACGAGCAGTACTTC. Amino acid sequence: CASSQAGGGPYEQYF.

The V and J genes are TRBV19 and TRBJ2-7, with D maybe TRBD1 (6 bases). V was cut by 5 bases and J by 1 base, with 9 bases left in between. The CDR3 is made up of 13 amino acids. Germline loops: CDR1 LNHDA, CDR2 SQIVND (reference sequence). The CDR3 DNA reads as TGTGCCAGTAGTCAACAGGGTTCCTACGAGCAGTACTTC. Translating it yields CASSQQGSYEQYF.

In nucleotides, the CDR3 is TGTGCCAGCAGTGAATCGGGACGGGGACACCTCATTCCGAACACTGAAGCTTTCTTT. It yields the protein CASSESGRGHLIPNTEAFF. This chain joins TRBV6-1 and TRBJ1-1, with D possibly TRBD1 on 6 matching bases. V was cut by 2 bases and J by 1 base, with 23 bases left in between. Germline CDR1 reads MNHNS; CDR2 reads SASEGT. This CDR3 comprises 19 residues.

The J gene is TRBJ2-7, the V gene TRBV27, with 9 bases fitting TRBD1. Germline V gives CDR1 MNHEY, CDR2 SMNVEV (reference sequence). J gave up 1 base and V 8 bases, and 6 bases lay outside the gene matches. CDR3 length equals 14 residues. CDR3 protein: CASSFGTGSYEQYF. CDR3 DNA sequence: TGTGCCAGCTCTTTCGGGACAGGGTCCTACGAGCAGTACTTC.

Only a few counts were recorded for this clone. This sequence joins TRBV19 and TRBJ2-1, with D uncertain. The CDR3 is 16 amino acids. The germline V gene encodes CDR1 LNHDA and CDR2 SQIVND (reference sequence). V lost 5 bases and J 0 bases, leaving 14 bases between the germline ends. The DNA of the CDR3 is TGTGCCAGTAGTCGCCGACGGAGCAGCTCCTACAATGAGCAGTTCTTC. It is translated as CASSRRRSSSYNEQFF. The variable domain in full, with the rest retrieved from reference TRBV19 and TRBJ2-1, is DGGITQSPKYLFRKEGQNVTLSCEQNLNHDAMYWYRQDPGQGLRLIYYSQIVNDFQKGDIAEGYSVSREKKESFPLTVTSAQKNPTAFYLCASSRRRSSSYNEQFFGPGTRLTVL.

The chain uses TRBV5-6 and TRBJ2-7; TRBD1 might be the D (6 bases). Germline V gene sequence: CDR1 SGHDT, CDR2 YYEEEE. The CDR3 is 15 amino acids. Trimming removed 0 bases at V and 1 base at J, with 11 bases between. The DNA of the CDR3 is TGTGCCAGCAGCTTGGGCAGGGGCTTGTCCTACGAGCAGTACTTC. Amino acids: CASSLGRGLSYEQYF.

The chain combines TRBV29-1 with TRBJ2-5; a weak D match, TRBD2 (6 bases). The CDR3 spans 14 residues. Germline lookup yields CDR1 SQVTM and CDR2 ANQGSEA. Trimming stripped 6 bases from V and 3 bases from J, with 17 bases between. In DNA form, the CDR3 reads TGCAGCGTCATGCGGGACGGATTAAAAGAGACCCAGTACTTC. Amino acid sequence: CSVMRDGLKETQYF.

The chain carries TRBV6-5 and TRBJ2-3; D possibly corresponds to TRBD2 (6 bases). V lost 2 bases and J 4 bases, leaving 10 bases between the germline ends. The CDR3 contains 14 residues. In germline, CDR1 is MNHEY, CDR2 SVGAGI. CDR3 loop: CASSYTSWADTQYF. CDR3 DNA sequence: TGTGCCAGCAGTTACACTAGCTGGGCAGATACGCAGTATTTT.

The J gene is TRBJ1-1, the V gene TRBV9, with D unclear. CDR3 size: 13 residues. Germline-derived CDR1 and CDR2 are SGDLS and YYNGEE. V was pared by 0 bases and J by 3 bases, with 6 bases between. The CDR3 DNA follows: TGTGCCAGCAGCGTAGTCCTTCACACTGAAGCTTTCTTT. Translated, it gives CASSVVLHTEAFF.

V usage is TRBV5-8 and J usage is TRBJ2-7, with D uncertain. With 0 bases removed from V and 5 bases from J, the gap between germline ends came to 9 bases. Germline V gene sequence: CDR1 SGHTS, CDR2 YDEGEE. The CDR3 contains 13 residues. CDR3 nucleotide sequence: TGTGCCAGCAGCTTGGGAGGTCTCAACGAGCAGTACTTC. Protein sequence: CASSLGGLNEQYF.

The chain employs TRBV9 and TRBJ2-7, with D perhaps TRBD2 (5 bases). The CDR3 sequence is 14 residues long. Germline CDR1 SGDLS, CDR2 YYNGEE. Trimming pared 0 bases from V and 0 bases from J, leaving 7 bases between. The CDR3, as DNA: TGTGCCAGCAGCGTAGATGGGAGCTCCTACGAGCAGTACTTC. Protein sequence: CASSVDGSSYEQYF.

This clone turned up a few times. The CDR3 spells CATSREGATGELFF. Written as DNA, the CDR3 is TGTGCCACCAGCAGAGAAGGAGCGACCGGGGAGCTGTTTTTT. The chain has TRBV15 and TRBJ2-2, with D unresolved. CDR1 and CDR2 from the germline V gene are LNHNV and YYDKDF (reference sequence). V lost 0 bases and J 5 bases, leaving 7 bases between the germline ends. CDR3 length equals 14 residues.

This clone was picked up one time. A junction end diverges from the germline sequence, so it may reflect a read error. Other DNA sequences in this specimen translate into the identical CDR3. The rearrangement joins TRBV7-9 to TRBJ2-4; tentatively, D is TRBD2 (7 bases). The CDR3 extends over 16 amino acids. The V gene's germline CDR1 is SEHNR and CDR2 FQNEAQ (reference sequence). CDR3 nucleotides: TGTGCCAGCAGCTCCCGCGGGAGAGGGGACAAAAACATTCAATACTTC. It codes for CASSSRGRGDKNIQYF.

The chain employs TRBV5-1 and TRBJ1-1; 10 bases match TRBD1. The length of the CDR3 is 14 residues. CDR1 is SGHRS, CDR2 YFSETQ, per germline. V lost 4 bases and J lost 1; bases outside the gene matches: 1. The CDR3 DNA sequence: TGCGCCAGCAGCGGGGACAGGGGGAACACTGAAGCTTTCTTT. Protein product: CASSGDRGNTEAFF.

This chain links TRBV19 with TRBJ1-3; unclear D gene. Germline assignment: CDR1 LNHDA and CDR2 SQIVND (reference sequence). The V end lost 2 bases, the J end lost 0 bases, and 8 bases lay between the germline ends. The length of the CDR3 is 15 residues. The CDR3 DNA sequence: TGTGCCAGTAGTATATCCGGGGTCTCTGGAAACACCATATATTTT. Amino acid sequence: CASSISGVSGNTIYF.

The chain joins TRBV10-3 to TRBJ1-2; possibly TRBD1 for D (6 bases). Germline V gene sequence: CDR1 ENHRY, CDR2 SYGVKD. V was pared by 0 bases and J by 8 bases, with 16 bases between. This CDR3 spans 15 amino acids. CDR3 protein: CAISESYLGARGYTF. In DNA form, the CDR3 reads TGTGCCATCAGTGAGTCGTATTTGGGGGCGCGGGGCTACACCTTC.

This clone was counted a single time. The rearrangement links TRBV9 to TRBJ2-3, with 7 bases aligning to TRBD2. Germline CDR1 and CDR2: SGDLS and YYNGEE. The J segment lost 2 bases and the V segment lost 6 bases, leaving 15 bases of the junction unmatched. The CDR3 spans 17 residues. The CDR3 nucleotides are TGTGCCAGCATCTTTACCGAACCGGGGACTATCACAGATACGCAGTATTTT. Encoded protein: CASIFTEPGTITDTQYF. The variable domain in full, with the rest retrieved from reference TRBV9 and TRBJ2-3, is DSGVTQTPKHLITATGQRVTLRCSPRSGDLSVYWYQQSLDQGLQFLIQYYNGEERAKGNILERFSAQQFPDLHSELNLSSLELGDSALYFCASIFTEPGTITDTQYFGPGTRLTVL.

This clone was seen a few times. The rearrangement uses TRBV29-1 and TRBJ2-2, with D possibly TRBD1 on 6 matching bases. CDR3 length equals 14 residues. Germline CDR1 is SQVTM and CDR2 is ANQGSEA. V lost 6 bases and J 4 bases, leaving 15 bases between the germline ends. The CDR3 loop reads CSVAHKGGTGELFF. CDR3 nucleotide sequence: TGCAGCGTCGCACACAAAGGGGGCACCGGGGAGCTGTTTTTT.

V is TRBV20-1 and J is TRBJ2-1; 10 bases are a match to TRBD2. J lost 16 bases, V lost 6 bases, and 9 bases had no gene match. CDR3 length: 11 amino acids. Germline V gene sequence: CDR1 DFQATT, CDR2 SNEGSKA (reference sequence). The CDR3: CSARGTSVGFF. Here the CDR3 DNA reads TGCAGTGCGCGTGGGACTAGCGTCGGTTTCTTC.

The chain carries TRBV4-2 and TRBJ2-5, with unresolved D. The CDR3 is 15 residues long. Germline CDR1 reads LGHNA; CDR2 reads YNFKEQ. The V gene lost 0 bases and the J gene lost 9 bases, with 17 bases spanning the gap. Here the CDR3 DNA reads TGTGCCAGCAGCCAAGACCAAACCAAGAGATTGGCCCAGTACTTC. As protein: CASSQDQTKRLAQYF.

The chain is built from TRBV6-5 and TRBJ2-1; the D gene is possibly TRBD2 (5 bases). In germline, CDR1 is MNHEY, CDR2 SVGAGI. V lost 2 bases and J 4 bases, leaving 12 bases between the germline ends. This CDR3 is built from 15 residues. The CDR3 region is CASSYGSSSYNEQFF. The CDR3 DNA is TGTGCCAGCAGTTACGGGTCTAGCAGTTACAATGAGCAGTTCTTC.